One sample yielded the 29 T cell receptor beta chains listed below, sequenced in a study of response to subunit inactivated influenza vaccine. TCRdb re-analysed the RT-PCR reads in MiXCR, keeping a single row per CDR3 protein. The profile covers 600,000 to 700,000 distinct CDR3 sequences, with 14% appearing a single time and less than 8.5% taken by the ten largest. The starting material was PBMCs from blood, obtained approximately 15 days before vaccination. The receptors here all came from a man in his fifties who received an inactivated influenza vaccine.

The rearrangement uses TRBV27 and TRBJ1-5; 7 bases agree with TRBD1. The CDR3 has 16 amino acids. Germline CDR1 MNHEY, CDR2 SMNVEV (reference sequence). Trimming at V came to 2 bases and at J to 5 bases, leaving 9 bases not matched to a gene. This CDR3 is CASSLVGTALDQPQHF. The CDR3 bases are TGTGCCAGCAGTTTAGTCGGGACAGCCCTCGATCAGCCCCAGCATTTT.

This clonotype was counted only a few times. The V and J genes are TRBV5-1 and TRBJ2-1; TRBD2 agrees at 13 bases. The V and J ends lost 1 base and 4 bases, in that order; junction bases with no gene match: 8. Germline lookup yields CDR1 SGHRS and CDR2 YFSETQ. The CDR3 consists of 18 residues. The CDR3, as DNA: TGCGCCAGCAGCTTGTGGACTAGCGGGAGACGGGATTACAATGAGCAGTTCTTC. Amino acids: CASSLWTSGRRDYNEQFF. Full variable domain (outside the CDR3, taken from reference TRBV5-1 and TRBJ2-1): KAGVTQTPRYLIKTRGQQVTLSCSPISGHRSVSWYQQTPGQGLQFLFEYFSETQRNKGNFPGRFSGRQFSNSRSEMNVSTLELGDSALYLCASSLWTSGRRDYNEQFFGPGTRLTVL.

The table lists this clonotype with many counts. The V and J genes are TRBV20-1 and TRBJ2-5; maybe TRBD1 (6 bases). The V end lost 0 bases, the J end lost 0 bases, and 14 bases lay between the germline ends. The CDR3 is 16 amino acids. Germline V gives CDR1 DFQATT, CDR2 SNEGSKA (reference sequence). CDR3 nucleotide sequence: TGCAGTGCTAGAGATCGCAGGGGTCAGTACCAAGAGACCCAGTACTTC. Its translation is CSARDRRGQYQETQYF.

This clonotype was picked up a small number of times. This sequence joins TRBV18 and TRBJ2-7; perhaps TRBD1 as D (6 bases). V shed 6 bases and J shed 5 bases, with 11 bases lying between them. Germline loops: CDR1 KGHSH, CDR2 LQKENI. This CDR3 comprises 12 residues. CDR3: CASSDNRDEQYF. CDR3 DNA: TGTGCCAGCTCGGATAACAGGGACGAGCAGTACTTC.

Concerning this clonotype: One end of the junction is discordant with germline, which a read error may explain. The gene calls are TRBV5-1 and TRBJ2-1; 10 bases fit TRBD2. Germline V gene data show CDR1 as SGHRS and CDR2 as YFSETQ. CDR3 size: 12 residues. CDR3 in amino acids: CASSLGQREGVF. The CDR3 region has the DNA TGCGCCAGCAGCTTGGGCCAGCGGGAGGGAGTCTTC.

Only a few counts were recorded for this clonotype. Here the CDR3 DNA reads TGTGCCAGCAGCCCCTACCCGGACAGGGATATGAACACTGAAGCTTTCTTT. This translates into CASSPYPDRDMNTEAFF. The rearrangement joins TRBV14 to TRBJ1-1; 8 positions match TRBD1. V lost 4 bases and J lost 0; bases outside the gene matches: 10. CDR3 size: 17 residues. Germline values: CDR1 SGHDN, CDR2 FVKESK. The variable domain in full, with the rest retrieved from reference TRBV14 and TRBJ1-1, is EAGVTQFPSHSVIEKGQTVTLRCDPISGHDNLYWYRRVMGKEIKFLLHFVKESKQDESGMPNNRFLAERTGGTYSTLKVQPAELEDSGVYFCASSPYPDRDMNTEAFFGQGTRLTVV.

CDR3 DNA sequence: TGTGCCAGCAGTTCCGGACTAGCGGGCACAGAGCAGTTCTTC. It encodes CASSSGLAGTEQFF. The gene calls are TRBV12-3 or TRBV12-4 and TRBJ2-1; 11 positions match TRBD2. CDR3 length equals 14 residues. The V gene end was trimmed by 4 bases and the J gene end by 10 bases; junction bases not matched to a gene: 6.

This clonotype was detected a few times. In DNA form, the CDR3 reads TGCGCCAGCAGCTTGTCTGGCAGGGGTGTCTCCTACGAGCAGTACTTC. Amino acid sequence: CASSLSGRGVSYEQYF. The V and J genes are TRBV5-1 and TRBJ2-7, with a possible D match to TRBD1 (6 bases). This CDR3 contains 16 residues. V was trimmed by 1 base and J by 0 bases, leaving 14 bases between them. The germline CDR1 and CDR2 sequences are SGHRS and YFSETQ.

In its sample, this clonotype was seen many times. The chain combines TRBV5-6 with TRBJ2-1; TRBD2 aligns across 10 bases. The CDR3 is 16 residues long. CDR1 SGHDT and CDR2 YYEEEE come from the germline V gene. The trim removed 4 bases at V and 8 bases at J, leaving 12 bases unmatched. CDR3: CASSHTLAGGRDEQFF. The CDR3 coding sequence is TGTGCCAGCAGCCACACATTAGCGGGAGGAAGGGATGAGCAGTTCTTC. The full variable domain, completed using reference TRBV5-6 and TRBJ2-1, is DAGVTQSPTHLIKTRGQQVTLRCSPKSGHDTVSWYQQALGQGPQFIFQYYEEEERQRGNFPDRFSGHQFPNYSSELNVNALLLGDSALYLCASSHTLAGGRDEQFFGPGTRLTVL.

The rearrangement links TRBV20-1 to TRBJ2-1, with TRBD2 identical over 13 bases. This CDR3 comprises 15 residues. V lost 4 bases, J lost 9 bases, and 9 bases stayed unmatched. CDR1 and CDR2 from the germline V gene are DFQATT and SNEGSKA (reference sequence). CDR3 residues: CSATRTSGRAPEQFF. Written as DNA, the CDR3 is TGCAGTGCTACTAGAACTAGCGGGAGGGCCCCTGAGCAGTTCTTC.

This clonotype was seen repeatedly, ten times or more. The gene calls are TRBV12-3 or TRBV12-4 and TRBJ2-1; D call uncertain. V lost 10 bases, J lost 5 bases, and 12 bases lay in between. The CDR3 contains 12 residues. CDR3 in amino acids: CATQNRNNEQFF. CDR3 DNA: TGTGCCACCCAGAACAGAAACAATGAGCAGTTCTTC.

V is TRBV5-1 and J is TRBJ2-1, with TRBD2 matching over 14 bases. Losses at the gene ends were 3 bases for V and 0 bases for J; bases not matched to a gene: 5. The CDR3 runs to 18 residues. Germline values: CDR1 SGHRS, CDR2 YFSETQ. CDR3 nucleotide sequence: TGCGCCAGCAGCTCGACTAGCGGGGGGGTTAGCTCCTACAATGAGCAGTTCTTC. It specifies CASSSTSGGVSSYNEQFF. Full variable domain (remainder filled in from reference TRBV5-1 and TRBJ2-1): KAGVTQTPRYLIKTRGQQVTLSCSPISGHRSVSWYQQTPGQGLQFLFEYFSETQRNKGNFPGRFSGRQFSNSRSEMNVSTLELGDSALYLCASSSTSGGVSSYNEQFFGPGTRLTVL.

This clonotype was seen more than once but under ten times. V gene TRBV2 combines with J gene TRBJ1-1; D uncertain. Trimming stripped 11 bases from V and 6 bases from J, with 19 bases between. Germline lookup yields CDR1 SNHLY and CDR2 FYNNEI. CDR3 length: 13 residues. The CDR3 sequence is CASPAGKVAEAFF. Here the CDR3 DNA reads TGTGCCTCCCCCGCGGGGAAAGTCGCTGAAGCTTTCTTT.

V gene TRBV4-3 combines with J gene TRBJ1-2, with TRBD1 as a possible D gene (5 bases). The ends were cut back, 0 bases at V and 6 bases at J, with 20 bases in the middle. Germline loops: CDR1 LGHNA, CDR2 YSLEER. The CDR3 has 17 amino acids. CDR3 residues: CASSQDIWGLKNHGYTF. CDR3 bases: TGCGCCAGCAGCCAAGATATATGGGGACTGAAGAATCATGGCTACACCTTC.

This clonotype was detected ten times or more. V and J are TRBV6-4 and TRBJ1-1; D uncertain. The germline V gene encodes CDR1 MRHNA and CDR2 SNTAGT. V was cut by 7 bases and J by 6 bases, with 15 bases left in between. This CDR3 has 13 residues. The CDR3 bases are TGTGCCAGCAAGGACTTCGAGGGCGCTGAAGCTTTCTTT. Encoded protein: CASKDFEGAEAFF.

The V gene is TRBV28, the J gene TRBJ2-3; 10 bases fit TRBD2. V trimming: 6 bases; J trimming: 4 bases; junction bases outside the gene matches: 4. The germline V gene has CDR1 MDHEN and CDR2 SYDVKM. This CDR3 has 14 residues. The CDR3 region is CASRSGGVADTQYF. CDR3 DNA sequence: TGTGCCAGCAGAAGCGGGGGGGTCGCAGATACGCAGTATTTT.

The J gene is TRBJ1-2, the V gene TRBV4-3; 10 bases agree with TRBD1. CDR1 is LGHNA and CDR2 is YSLEER in the germline V gene. This CDR3 comprises 15 residues. Unmatched junction bases numbered 9, after V lost 6 bases and J lost 5 bases. Here the CDR3 DNA reads TGCGCCAGCAGTCCCGGGACAGGGGATTGGTATGGCTACACCTTC. Protein: CASSPGTGDWYGYTF.

This clonotype has only a few counts. This chain connects TRBV4-2 to TRBJ2-5; weak D call: TRBD2 (6 bases). The germline gives CDR1 LGHNA, CDR2 YNFKEQ. The CDR3 is made up of 17 amino acids. The V end was cut by 0 bases, the J end by 2 bases, with 16 bases between. This CDR3 is CASSQEMRRVGQETQYF. The CDR3 coding sequence is TGTGCCAGCAGCCAAGAGATGAGGAGGGTGGGTCAAGAGACCCAGTACTTC.

The V gene is TRBV10-3, the J gene TRBJ2-5, with D uncertain. This CDR3 is built from 12 residues. Trimming took 3 bases from V and 6 from J, leaving 8 bases between them. Germline values: CDR1 ENHRY, CDR2 SYGVKD. The CDR3 nucleotides are TGTGCCATCAGTGACATCAGCCAGACCCAGTACTTC. This encodes CAISDISQTQYF.

The chain has TRBV7-3 and TRBJ2-3, with 8 bases aligning to TRBD2. The germline CDR1 and CDR2 sequences are SGHTA and FQGTGA. This CDR3 comprises 18 residues. Trimming removed 1 base from V and 1 base from J; junction bases left unmatched: 10. CDR3 region: CASSLIGGLASRTDTQYF. The CDR3 DNA is TGTGCCAGCAGCTTAATCGGTGGACTAGCATCTCGCACAGATACGCAGTATTTT.

The V gene is TRBV4-3, the J gene TRBJ1-5; 10 nucleotides match TRBD1. The V gene's germline CDR1 is LGHNA and CDR2 YSLEER. With V trimmed by 4 bases and J by 3 bases, 3 bases remained unmatched. This CDR3 spans 15 amino acids. The CDR3: CASSRGTGDNQPQHF. The CDR3 DNA reads TGCGCCAGCAGCCGGGGGACAGGGGACAATCAGCCCCAGCATTTT.

This clonotype was seen a few times. CDR3 in DNA: TGTGCCAGCAGCGTAGCAGTGGGGTACACTGAAGCTTTCTTT. It codes for CASSVAVGYTEAFF. The chain uses TRBV9 and TRBJ1-1; D gene unclear. The CDR3 spans 14 residues. CDR1 and CDR2 from the germline V gene are SGDLS and YYNGEE. The V and J ends lost 0 bases and 3 bases respectively, with 9 bases between them.

The chain couples TRBV12-3 or TRBV12-4 to TRBJ2-7, with D perhaps matching TRBD1 (5 bases). V lost 3 bases, J lost 5 bases, and 11 bases lay in between. This CDR3 spans 13 amino acids. CDR3: CASSFARVNEQYF. The CDR3 DNA is TGTGCCAGCAGTTTTGCCAGGGTCAACGAGCAGTACTTC.

This clonotype was detected only a few times. This rearrangement joins TRBV20-1 to TRBJ2-7, with TRBD2 matching over 16 bases. V lost 7 bases to trimming and J lost 0 bases; unmatched junction nucleotides: 6. The CDR3 covers 16 residues. The germline V gene has CDR1 DFQATT and CDR2 SNEGSKA (reference sequence). Written as DNA, the CDR3 is TGCAGTGTTAAGGGACTAGCGGGAGGGACCTCCTACGAGCAGTACTTC. It yields the protein CSVKGLAGGTSYEQYF.

This clonotype came up many times. The chain uses TRBV28 and TRBJ2-1; TRBD2 matches at 7 bases. V shed 1 base and J 7 bases; nucleotides not matched to a gene: 10. Germline V CDR1 and CDR2: MDHEN, SYDVKM. This CDR3 spans 16 amino acids. The CDR3 sequence: CASSLFIAGVGNEQFF. The CDR3 DNA sequence: TGTGCCAGCAGTTTATTCATCGCGGGAGTCGGAAATGAGCAGTTCTTC.

This clonotype was seen once. The junction and the germline gene differ at one end; a read error may be behind it. As DNA, the CDR3 is TGTGCCAGTAGTATAGATCTGTACAATCAGCACCAGCATTTT. This translates into CASSIDLYNQHQHF. J is TRBJ1-5 and V is TRBV19; D ambiguous. This CDR3 comprises 14 residues. CDR1 is LNHDA, CDR2 SQIVND, per germline (reference sequence).

This clonotype was observed a few times. The V and J genes are TRBV6-2 or TRBV6-3 and TRBJ1-2; 7 bases match TRBD1. Germline V gene lookup returns CDR1 MNHEY and CDR2 SVGEGT. J gave up 7 bases and V 2 bases, and 7 bases lay outside the gene matches. This CDR3 has 14 residues. The CDR3 sequence is CASSYGSRQGGYTF. The CDR3 nucleotides are TGTGCCAGCAGTTACGGGTCGCGACAGGGTGGCTACACCTTC.

This clonotype was detected ten times or more. The chain couples TRBV15 to TRBJ2-2; D is ambiguous. The germline V gene encodes CDR1 LNHNV and CDR2 YYDKDF (reference sequence). The V and J ends lost 6 bases and 8 bases respectively, with 7 bases between them. This CDR3 contains 11 residues. In nucleotides, the CDR3 is TGTGCCACCAGTTTAAGGGGGGAGCTGTTTTTT. Its protein product is CATSLRGELFF.

The rearrangement joins TRBV20-1 to TRBJ1-2; no clear D. Germline V gene sequence: CDR1 DFQATT, CDR2 SNEGSKA (reference sequence). The V end was cut by 3 bases, the J end by 8 bases, with 13 bases between. CDR3 size: 12 residues. This CDR3 is CSASPRPRGYTF. CDR3 sequence (DNA): TGCAGTGCTAGCCCCAGGCCTAGGGGCTACACCTTC.